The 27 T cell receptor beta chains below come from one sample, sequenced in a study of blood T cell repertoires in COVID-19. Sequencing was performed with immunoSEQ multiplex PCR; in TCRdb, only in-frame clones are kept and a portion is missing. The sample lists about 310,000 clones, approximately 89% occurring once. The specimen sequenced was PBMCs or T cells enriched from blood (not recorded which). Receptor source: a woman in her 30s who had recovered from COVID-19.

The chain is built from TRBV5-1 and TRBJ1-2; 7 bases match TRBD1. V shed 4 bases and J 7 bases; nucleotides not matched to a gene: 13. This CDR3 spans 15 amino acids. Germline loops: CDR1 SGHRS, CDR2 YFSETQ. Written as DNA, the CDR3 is TGCGCCAGCAGCCTCACTGACAGGGAAAAAGTTGGCTACACCTTC. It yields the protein CASSLTDREKVGYTF.

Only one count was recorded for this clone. CDR3 loop: CASSGTGVGGYTF. In nucleotides, the CDR3 is TGTGCCAGTAGTGGGACAGGGGTTGGTGGCTACACCTTC. The genes are TRBV19 and TRBJ1-2; 10 nucleotides line up with TRBD1. Germline loops: CDR1 LNHDA, CDR2 SQIVND (reference sequence). Losses at the gene ends were 5 bases for V and 7 bases for J; bases not matched to a gene: 4. This CDR3 has 13 amino acids.

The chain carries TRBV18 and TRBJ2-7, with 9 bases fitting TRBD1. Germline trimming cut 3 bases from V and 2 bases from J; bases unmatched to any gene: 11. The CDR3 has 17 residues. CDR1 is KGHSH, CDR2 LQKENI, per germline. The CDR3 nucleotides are TGTGCCAGCTCACCGGTTCCGCCGGGACAGGGAGCCTACGAGCAGTACTTC. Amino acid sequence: CASSPVPPGQGAYEQYF.

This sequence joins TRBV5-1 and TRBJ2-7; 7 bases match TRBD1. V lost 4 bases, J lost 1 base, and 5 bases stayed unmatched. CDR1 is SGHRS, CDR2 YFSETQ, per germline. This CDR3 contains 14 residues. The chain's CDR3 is CASSLPTGSYEQYF. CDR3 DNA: TGCGCCAGCAGCCTACCGACAGGGTCCTACGAGCAGTACTTC.

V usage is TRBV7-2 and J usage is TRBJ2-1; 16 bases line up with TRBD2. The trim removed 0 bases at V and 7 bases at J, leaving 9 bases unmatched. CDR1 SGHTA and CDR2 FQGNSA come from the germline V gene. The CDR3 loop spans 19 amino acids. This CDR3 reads CASSLAPGLAGGSANEQFF. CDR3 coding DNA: TGTGCCAGCAGCTTAGCGCCGGGACTAGCGGGAGGGTCGGCGAATGAGCAGTTCTTC.

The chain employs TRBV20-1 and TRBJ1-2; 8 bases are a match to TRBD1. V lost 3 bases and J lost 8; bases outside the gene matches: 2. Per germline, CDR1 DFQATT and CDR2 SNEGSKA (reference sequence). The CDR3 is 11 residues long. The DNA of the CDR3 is TGCAGTGCTAGCCACAGGGGGGGCTACACCTTC. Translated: CSASHRGGYTF.

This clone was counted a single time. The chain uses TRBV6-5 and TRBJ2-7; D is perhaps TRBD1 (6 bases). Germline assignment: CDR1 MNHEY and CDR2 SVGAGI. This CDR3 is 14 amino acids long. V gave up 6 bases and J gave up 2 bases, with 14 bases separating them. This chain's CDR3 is CASSNGRQAYEQYF. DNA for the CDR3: TGTGCCAGCAGCAACGGAAGACAGGCCTACGAGCAGTACTTC.

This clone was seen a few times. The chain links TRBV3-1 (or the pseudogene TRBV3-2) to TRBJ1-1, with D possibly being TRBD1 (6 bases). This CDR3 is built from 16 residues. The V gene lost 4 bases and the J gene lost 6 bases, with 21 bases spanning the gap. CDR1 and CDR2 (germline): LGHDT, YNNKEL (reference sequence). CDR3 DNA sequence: TGTGCCAGCAGCCTAACAGGCAGGGGCTTTTACCCTGAAGCTTTCTTT. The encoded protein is CASSLTGRGFYPEAFF.

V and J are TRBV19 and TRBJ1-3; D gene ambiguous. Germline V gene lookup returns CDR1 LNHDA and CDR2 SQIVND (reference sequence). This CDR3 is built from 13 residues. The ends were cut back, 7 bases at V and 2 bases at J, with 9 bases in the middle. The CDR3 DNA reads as TGTGCCAGTACTACGAGGGCTGGAAACACCATATATTTT. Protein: CASTTRAGNTIYF.

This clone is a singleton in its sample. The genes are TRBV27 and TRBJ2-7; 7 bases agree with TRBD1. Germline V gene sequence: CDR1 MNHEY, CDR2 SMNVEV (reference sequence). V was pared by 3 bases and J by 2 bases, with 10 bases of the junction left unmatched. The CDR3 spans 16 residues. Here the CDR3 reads CASSFIVGQITYEQYF. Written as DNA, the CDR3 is TGTGCCAGCAGTTTCATAGTGGGACAGATAACCTACGAGCAGTACTTC.

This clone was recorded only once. In DNA form, the CDR3 reads TGTGCCAGCAGTTATGTTGCGGGGCAGGGCGAGCAGTACTTC. This encodes CASSYVAGQGEQYF. This chain joins TRBV6-5 and TRBJ2-7, with TRBD2 as a possible D gene (6 bases). The CDR3 length is 14 residues. Germline-derived CDR1 and CDR2 are MNHEY and SVGAGI. The V gene lost 3 bases and the J gene lost 6 bases, with 15 bases spanning the gap.

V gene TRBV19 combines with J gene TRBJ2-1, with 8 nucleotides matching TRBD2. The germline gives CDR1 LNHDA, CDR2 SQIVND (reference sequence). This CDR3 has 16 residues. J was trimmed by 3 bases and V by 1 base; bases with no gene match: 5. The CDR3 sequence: CASSIGGSGDYNEQFF. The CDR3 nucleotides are TGTGCCAGTAGTATAGGGGGTAGCGGGGACTACAATGAGCAGTTCTTC.

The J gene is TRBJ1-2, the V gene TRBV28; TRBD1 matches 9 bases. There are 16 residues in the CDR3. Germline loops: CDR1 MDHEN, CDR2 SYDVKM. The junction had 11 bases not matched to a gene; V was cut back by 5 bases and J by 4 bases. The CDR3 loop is CASSPTDRGFGYGYTF. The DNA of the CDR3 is TGTGCCAGCAGTCCCACCGACAGGGGGTTCGGCTATGGCTACACCTTC.

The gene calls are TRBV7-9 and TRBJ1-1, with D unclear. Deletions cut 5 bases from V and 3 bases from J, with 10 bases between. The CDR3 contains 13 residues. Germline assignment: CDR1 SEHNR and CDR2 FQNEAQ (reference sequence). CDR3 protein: CASSLWRDTEAFF. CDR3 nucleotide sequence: TGTGCCAGCAGCCTATGGAGGGACACTGAAGCTTTCTTT.

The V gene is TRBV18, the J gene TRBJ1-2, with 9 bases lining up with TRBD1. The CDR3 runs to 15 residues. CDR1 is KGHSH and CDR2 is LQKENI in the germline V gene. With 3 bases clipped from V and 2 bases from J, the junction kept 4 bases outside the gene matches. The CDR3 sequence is CASSPGQGTNYGYTF. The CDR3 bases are TGTGCCAGCTCACCGGGACAGGGAACCAACTATGGCTACACCTTC.

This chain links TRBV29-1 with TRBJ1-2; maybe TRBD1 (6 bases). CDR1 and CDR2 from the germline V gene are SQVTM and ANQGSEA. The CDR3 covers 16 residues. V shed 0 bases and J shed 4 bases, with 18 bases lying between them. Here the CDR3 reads CSVEDRTAQGLYGYTF. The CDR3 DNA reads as TGCAGCGTTGAAGATCGTACCGCGCAGGGGCTCTATGGCTACACCTTC. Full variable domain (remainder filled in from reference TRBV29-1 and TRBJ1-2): SAVISQKPSRDICQRGTSLTIQCQVDSQVTMMFWYRQQPGQSLTLIATANQGSEATYESGFVIDKFPISRPNLTFSTLTVSNMSPEDSSIYLCSVEDRTAQGLYGYTFGSGTRLTVV.

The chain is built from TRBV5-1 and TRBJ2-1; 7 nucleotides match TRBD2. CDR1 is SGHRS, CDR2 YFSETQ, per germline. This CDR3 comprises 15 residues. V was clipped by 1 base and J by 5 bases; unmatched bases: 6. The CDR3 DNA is TGCGCCAGCAGCTTGCAGGCTAGCGGTGACAATGAGCAGTTCTTC. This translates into CASSLQASGDNEQFF.

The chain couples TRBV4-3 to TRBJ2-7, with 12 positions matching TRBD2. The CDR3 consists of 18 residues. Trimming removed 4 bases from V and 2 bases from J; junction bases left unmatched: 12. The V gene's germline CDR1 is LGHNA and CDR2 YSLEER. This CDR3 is CASSLSWTSGEFPYEQYF. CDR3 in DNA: TGCGCCAGCAGCCTAAGTTGGACTAGCGGGGAATTCCCCTACGAGCAGTACTTC.

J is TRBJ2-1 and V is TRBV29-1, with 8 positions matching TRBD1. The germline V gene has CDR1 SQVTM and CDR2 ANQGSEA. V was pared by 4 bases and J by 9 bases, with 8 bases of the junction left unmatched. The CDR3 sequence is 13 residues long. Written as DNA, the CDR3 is TGCAGCGTTGGGACAGGGCGTGCGGGTGAGCAGTTCTTC. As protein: CSVGTGRAGEQFF.

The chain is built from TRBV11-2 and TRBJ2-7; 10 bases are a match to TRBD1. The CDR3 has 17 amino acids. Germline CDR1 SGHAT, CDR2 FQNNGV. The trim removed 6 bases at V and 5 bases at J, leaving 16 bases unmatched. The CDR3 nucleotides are TGTGCCAGCAGTCTATCGACAGGGGGCCGACGAGGCCACGAGCAGTACTTC. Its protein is CASSLSTGGRRGHEQYF. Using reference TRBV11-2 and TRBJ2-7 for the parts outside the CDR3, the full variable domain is EAGVAQSPRYKIIEKRQSVAFWCNPISGHATLYWYQQILGQGPKLLIQFQNNGVVDDSQLPKDRFSAERLKGVDSTLKIQPAKLEDSAVYLCASSLSTGGRRGHEQYFGPGTRLTVT.

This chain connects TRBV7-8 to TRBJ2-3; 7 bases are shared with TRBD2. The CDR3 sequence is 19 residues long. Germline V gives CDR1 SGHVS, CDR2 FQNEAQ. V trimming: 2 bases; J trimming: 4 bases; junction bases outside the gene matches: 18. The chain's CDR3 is CASSLLTLMAGARADTQYF. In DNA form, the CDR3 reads TGTGCCAGCAGCTTATTGACCCTAATGGCGGGAGCCAGGGCAGATACGCAGTATTTT.

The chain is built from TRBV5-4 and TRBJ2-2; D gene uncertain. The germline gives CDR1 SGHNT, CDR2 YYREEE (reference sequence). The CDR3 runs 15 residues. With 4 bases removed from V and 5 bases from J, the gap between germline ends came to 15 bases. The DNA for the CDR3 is TGTGCCAGCAGCCTGCCAGGTCTTACGACCGGGGAGCTGTTTTTT. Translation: CASSLPGLTTGELFF. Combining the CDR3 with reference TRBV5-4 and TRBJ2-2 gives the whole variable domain ETGVTQSPTHLIKTRGQQVTLRCSSQSGHNTVSWYQQALGQGPQFIFQYYREEENGRGNFPPRFSGLQFPNYSSELNVNALELDDSALYLCASSLPGLTTGELFFGEGSRLTVL.

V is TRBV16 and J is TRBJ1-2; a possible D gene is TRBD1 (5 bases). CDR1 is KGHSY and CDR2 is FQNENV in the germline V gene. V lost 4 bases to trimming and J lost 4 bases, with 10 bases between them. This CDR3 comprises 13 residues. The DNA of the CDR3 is TGTGCCAGCAGCCTGAGACAGAGCTATGGCTACACCTTC. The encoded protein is CASSLRQSYGYTF.

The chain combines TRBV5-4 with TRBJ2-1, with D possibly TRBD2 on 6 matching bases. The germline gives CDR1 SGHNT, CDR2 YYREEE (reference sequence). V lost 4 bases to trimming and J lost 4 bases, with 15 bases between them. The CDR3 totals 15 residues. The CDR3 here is CASSPSGVTYNEQFF. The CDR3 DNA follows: TGTGCCAGCAGCCCATCGGGAGTAACGTACAATGAGCAGTTCTTC.

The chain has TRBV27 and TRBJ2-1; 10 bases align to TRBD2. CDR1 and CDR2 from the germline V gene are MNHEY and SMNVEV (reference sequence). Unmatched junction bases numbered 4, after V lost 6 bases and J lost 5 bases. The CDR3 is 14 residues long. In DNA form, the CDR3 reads TGTGCCAGCAGAACTAGCGGGACCCACAATGAGCAGTTCTTC. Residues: CASRTSGTHNEQFF.

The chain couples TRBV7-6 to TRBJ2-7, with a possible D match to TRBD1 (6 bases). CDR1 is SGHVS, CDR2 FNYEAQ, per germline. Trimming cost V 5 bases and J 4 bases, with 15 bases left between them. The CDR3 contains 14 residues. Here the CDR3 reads CASSRRGRGYEQYF. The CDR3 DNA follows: TGTGCCAGCAGCCGCAGGGGCAGGGGTTACGAGCAGTACTTC.

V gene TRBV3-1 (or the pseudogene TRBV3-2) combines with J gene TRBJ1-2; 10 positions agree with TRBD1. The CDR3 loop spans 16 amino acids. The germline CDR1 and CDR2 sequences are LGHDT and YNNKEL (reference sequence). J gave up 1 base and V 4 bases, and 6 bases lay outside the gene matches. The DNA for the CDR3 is TGTGCCAGCAGCCCGGACAGGGGGACGCTTAACTATGGCTACACCTTC. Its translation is CASSPDRGTLNYGYTF.